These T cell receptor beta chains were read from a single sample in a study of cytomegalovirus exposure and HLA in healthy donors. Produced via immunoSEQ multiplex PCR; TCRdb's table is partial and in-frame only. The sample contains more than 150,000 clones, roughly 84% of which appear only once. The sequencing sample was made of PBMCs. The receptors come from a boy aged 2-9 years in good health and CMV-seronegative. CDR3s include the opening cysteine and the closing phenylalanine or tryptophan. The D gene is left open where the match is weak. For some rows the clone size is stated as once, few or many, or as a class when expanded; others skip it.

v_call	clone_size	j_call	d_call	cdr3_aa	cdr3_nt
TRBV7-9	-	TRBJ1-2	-	CASSALRSQPNYGYTF	TGTGCCAGCAGCGCGCTTCGGAGCCAACCCAACTATGGCTACACCTTC
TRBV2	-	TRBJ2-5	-	CASSEIALETQYF	TGTGCCAGCAGTGAAATAGCGTTAGAGACCCAGTACTTC
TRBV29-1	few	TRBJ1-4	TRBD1	CSVETGEREKLFF	TGCAGCGTTGAGACAGGGGAGCGGGAAAAACTGTTTTTT
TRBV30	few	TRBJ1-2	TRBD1	CAWKPDRAWGYTF	TGTGCCTGGAAGCCGGACAGGGCCTGGGGCTACACCTTC
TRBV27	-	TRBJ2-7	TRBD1	CASSLGTGGANEQYF	TGTGCCAGCAGTCTCGGGACAGGGGGCGCGAACGAGCAGTACTTC
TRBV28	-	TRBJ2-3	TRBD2	CASSLMVAGAADTQYF	TGTGCCAGCAGTTTAATGGTAGCGGGAGCGGCAGATACGCAGTATTTT
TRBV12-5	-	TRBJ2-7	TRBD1	CASGDTGTDLYEQYF	TGTGCTAGTGGTGACACCGGGACAGATCTCTACGAGCAGTACTTC
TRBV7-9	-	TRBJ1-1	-	CASSLEQGTEAFF	TGTGCCAGCAGCTTAGAGCAGGGCACTGAAGCTTTCTTT
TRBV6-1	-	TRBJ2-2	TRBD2	CASSRTSGNTGELFF	TGTGCCAGCTCACGGACTAGCGGGAACACCGGGGAGCTGTTTTTT
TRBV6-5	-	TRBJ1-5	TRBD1	CASSRRAGGNQPQHF	TGTGCCAGCAGCCGCCGGGCAGGGGGGAATCAGCCCCAGCATTTT
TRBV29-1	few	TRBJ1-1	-	CSGVRSMNTEAFF	TGCAGCGGTGTAAGGAGCATGAACACTGAAGCTTTCTTT
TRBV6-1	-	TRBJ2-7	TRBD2	CASSGSASGRVYEQYF	TGTGCCAGCAGTGGCTCGGCTAGCGGGAGGGTCTACGAGCAGTACTTC
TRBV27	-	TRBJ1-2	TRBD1	CASSSPPGQGGGYTF	TGTGCCAGCAGCTCACCTCCGGGACAGGGTGGCGGCTACACCTTC
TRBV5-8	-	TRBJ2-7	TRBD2	CASSLWTSGSEQYF	TGTGCCAGCAGCCTCTGGACTAGCGGGAGCGAGCAGTACTTC
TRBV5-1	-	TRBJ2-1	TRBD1	CASSLTQWTGGDEQFF	TGCGCCAGCAGCTTGACCCAGTGGACAGGTGGCGATGAGCAGTTCTTC
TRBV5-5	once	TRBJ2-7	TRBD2	CASSLAGLAEAYEQYF	TGTGCCAGCAGCTTAGCAGGACTAGCAGAGGCCTACGAGCAGTACTTC
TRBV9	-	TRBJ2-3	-	CASSVELPTDTQYF	TGTGCCAGCAGCGTAGAGCTCCCAACAGATACGCAGTATTTT
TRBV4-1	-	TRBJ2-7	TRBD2	CASSQEGLAGGLREQYF	TGCGCCAGCAGCCAAGAGGGACTAGCGGGAGGGTTGAGGGAGCAGTACTTC
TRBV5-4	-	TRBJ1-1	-	CASSLRGITEAFF	TGTGCCAGCAGCTTAAGGGGAATCACTGAAGCTTTCTTT
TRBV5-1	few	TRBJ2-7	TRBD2	CASSPSGVHYEQYF	TGCGCCAGCAGTCCTAGCGGGGTACACTACGAGCAGTACTTC
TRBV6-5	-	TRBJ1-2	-	CASSRTTGYYGYTF	TGTGCCAGCAGCCGGACGACAGGATACTATGGCTACACCTTC
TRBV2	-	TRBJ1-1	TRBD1	CASSRGQFTEAFF	TGTGCCAGCAGTCGGGGACAGTTCACTGAAGCTTTCTTT
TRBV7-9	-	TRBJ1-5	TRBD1	CMDRAPSNQPQHF	TGTATGGACAGGGCCCCCAGCAATCAGCCCCAGCATTTT
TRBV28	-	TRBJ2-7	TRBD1	CASSLDGSGTGGYEQYF	TGTGCCAGCAGTTTAGACGGGTCCGGGACAGGGGGTTACGAGCAGTACTTC
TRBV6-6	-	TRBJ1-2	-	CASSYSGVGYTF	TGTGCCAGCAGTTACTCAGGGGTTGGCTACACCTTC
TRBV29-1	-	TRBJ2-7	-	CSVEDRGDYEQYF	TGCAGCGTTGAAGATCGCGGGGACTACGAGCAGTACTTC
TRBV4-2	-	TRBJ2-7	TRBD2	CASSHLSSGKSYEQYF	TGTGCCAGCAGCCATCTCTCTAGCGGGAAATCCTACGAGCAGTACTTC
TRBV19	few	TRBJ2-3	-	CASSIGQRADTQYF	TGTGCCAGTAGTATAGGGCAACGAGCGGATACGCAGTATTTT
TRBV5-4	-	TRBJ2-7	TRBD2	CASSPGLAGAGDYEQYF	TGTGCCAGCAGCCCGGGACTAGCGGGAGCGGGAGATTACGAGCAGTACTTC
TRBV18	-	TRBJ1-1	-	CASSPFGQTGTEAFF	TGTGCCAGCTCACCGTTCGGACAAACGGGCACTGAAGCTTTCTTT
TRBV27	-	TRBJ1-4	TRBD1	CASSLRTGANEKLFF	TGTGCCAGCAGTTTGAGGACAGGGGCAAATGAAAAACTGTTTTTT
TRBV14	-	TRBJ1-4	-	CASRRTGSEKLFF	TGTGCCAGCAGACGTACGGGGAGCGAAAAACTGTTTTTT
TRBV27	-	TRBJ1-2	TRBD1	CASSVLTGSGGYTF	TGTGCCAGCAGTGTGTTGACAGGGTCTGGTGGCTACACCTTC
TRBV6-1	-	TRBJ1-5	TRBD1	CASSEAPGGSNQPQHF	TGTGCCAGCAGTGAAGCTCCAGGGGGAAGCAATCAGCCCCAGCATTTT
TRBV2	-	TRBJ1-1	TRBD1	CASSVRQGALGTEAFF	TGTGCCAGCAGTGTGAGGCAGGGGGCTTTGGGCACTGAAGCTTTCTTT
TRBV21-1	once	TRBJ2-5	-	CASSKAIRTSGRLGAQYF	TGTGCCAGCAGCAAAGCGATCCGGACTAGCGGGAGGCTCGGGGCCCAGTACTTC
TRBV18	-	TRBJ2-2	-	CASSPLQGNTGELFF	TGTGCCAGCTCACCTTTACAGGGGAACACCGGGGAGCTGTTTTTT
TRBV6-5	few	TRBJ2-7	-	CASSLGDIPSYEQYF	TGTGCCAGCAGTTTAGGGGACATCCCCTCCTACGAGCAGTACTTC
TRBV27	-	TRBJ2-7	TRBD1	CASSPLGTGSPLSYEQYF	TGTGCCAGCAGCCCACTGGGGACAGGCAGCCCATTGTCCTACGAGCAGTACTTC
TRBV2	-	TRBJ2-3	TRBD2	CASRGLAGTDTQYF	TGTGCCAGCAGGGGACTAGCGGGCACAGATACGCAGTATTTT
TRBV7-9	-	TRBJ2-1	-	CASSLVMAGPDFNEQFF	TGTGCCAGCAGCTTAGTAATGGCGGGACCAGACTTCAATGAGCAGTTCTTC
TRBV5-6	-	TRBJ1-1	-	CASSRLTLVNTEAFF	TGTGCCAGCAGCCGACTGACACTAGTGAACACTGAAGCTTTCTTT
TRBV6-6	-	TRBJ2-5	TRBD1	CASSTGQGVQETQYF	TGTGCCAGCAGCACAGGACAGGGGGTTCAAGAGACCCAGTACTTC
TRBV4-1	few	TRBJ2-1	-	CASRTGASYNEQFF	TGCGCCAGCAGGACGGGAGCCTCCTACAATGAGCAGTTCTTC
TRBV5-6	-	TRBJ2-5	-	CASSFQSQETQYF	TGTGCCAGCAGCTTTCAGTCCCAAGAGACCCAGTACTTC
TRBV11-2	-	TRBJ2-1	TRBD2	CASSPYLVVAGGPVNEQFF	TGTGCCAGCAGCCCATACCTGGTAGTAGCGGGAGGGCCAGTCAATGAGCAGTTCTTC
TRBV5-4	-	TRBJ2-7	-	CASSPAGASEQYF	TGTGCCAGCAGCCCAGCAGGGGCTTCCGAGCAGTACTTC
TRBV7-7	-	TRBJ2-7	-	CASSLFQADPYEQYF	TGTGCCAGCAGCTTATTTCAAGCGGATCCCTACGAGCAGTACTTC
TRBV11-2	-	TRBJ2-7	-	CASSWAGLGSYEQYF	TGTGCCAGCAGCTGGGCCGGACTTGGTTCCTACGAGCAGTACTTC
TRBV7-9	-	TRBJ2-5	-	CASSPFGLPFLETQYF	TGTGCCAGCAGCCCATTTGGCCTCCCCTTCTTGGAGACCCAGTACTTC
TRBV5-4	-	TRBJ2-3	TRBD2	CASSPLTSGTTDTQYF	TGTGCCAGCAGCCCCTTGACTAGCGGAACCACAGATACGCAGTATTTT
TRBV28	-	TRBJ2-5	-	CASSLLGAGSGETQYF	TGTGCCAGCAGTTTACTGGGGGCTGGATCGGGAGAGACCCAGTACTTC
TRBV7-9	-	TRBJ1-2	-	CASSLAGGGYTF	TGTGCCAGCAGCTTAGCGGGGGGAGGCTACACCTTC
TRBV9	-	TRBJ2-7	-	CASRVEGGYEQYF	TGTGCCAGCCGCGTAGAAGGGGGCTACGAGCAGTACTTC
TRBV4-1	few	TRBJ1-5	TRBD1	CASSQLLGTGSNQPQHF	TGCGCCAGCAGCCAACTACTGGGGACAGGGAGCAATCAGCCCCAGCATTTT